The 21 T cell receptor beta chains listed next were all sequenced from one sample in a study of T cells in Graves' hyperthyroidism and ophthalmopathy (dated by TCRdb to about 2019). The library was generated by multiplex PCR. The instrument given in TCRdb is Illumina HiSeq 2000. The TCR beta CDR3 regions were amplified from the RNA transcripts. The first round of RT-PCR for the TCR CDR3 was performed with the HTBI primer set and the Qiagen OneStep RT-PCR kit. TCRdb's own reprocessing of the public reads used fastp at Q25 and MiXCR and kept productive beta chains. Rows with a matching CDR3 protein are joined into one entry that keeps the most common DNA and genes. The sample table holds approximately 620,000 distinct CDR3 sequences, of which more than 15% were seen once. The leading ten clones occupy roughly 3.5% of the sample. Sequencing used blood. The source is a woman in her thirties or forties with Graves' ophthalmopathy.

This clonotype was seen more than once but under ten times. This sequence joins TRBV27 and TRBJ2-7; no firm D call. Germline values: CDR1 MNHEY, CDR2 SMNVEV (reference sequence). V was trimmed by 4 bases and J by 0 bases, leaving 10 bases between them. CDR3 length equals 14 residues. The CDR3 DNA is TGTGCCAGCAGTTATCAGGTCGGCTCCTACGAGCAGTACTTC. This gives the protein CASSYQVGSYEQYF.

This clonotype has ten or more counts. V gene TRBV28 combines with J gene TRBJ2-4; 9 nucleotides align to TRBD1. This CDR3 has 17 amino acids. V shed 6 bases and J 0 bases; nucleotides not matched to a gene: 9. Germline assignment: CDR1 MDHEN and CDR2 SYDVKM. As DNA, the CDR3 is TGTGCCAGCAGCGACTCGGACAGGGGATTAGCCAAAAACATTCAGTACTTC. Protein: CASSDSDRGLAKNIQYF. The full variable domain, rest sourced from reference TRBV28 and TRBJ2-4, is DVKVTQSSRYLVKRTGEKVFLECVQDMDHENMFWYRQDPGLGLRLIYFSYDVKMKEKGDIPEGYSVSREKKERFSLILESASTNQTSMYLCASSDSDRGLAKNIQYFGAGTRLSVL.

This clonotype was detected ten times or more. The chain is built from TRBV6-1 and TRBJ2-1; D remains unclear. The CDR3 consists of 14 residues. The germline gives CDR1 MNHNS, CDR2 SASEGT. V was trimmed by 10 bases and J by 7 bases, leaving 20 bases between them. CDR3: CATLGRARTNEQFF. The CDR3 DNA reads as TGTGCCACCTTAGGCCGCGCCCGGACGAATGAGCAGTTCTTC.

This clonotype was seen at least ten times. CDR3 coding DNA: TGTGCCAGCAGTTTAGGGGTCCCAGCTAACTATGGCTACACCTTC. Translated, it gives CASSLGVPANYGYTF. This chain links TRBV27 with TRBJ1-2; D is unclear. CDR3 length equals 15 residues. The V gene lost 2 bases and the J gene lost 0 bases, with 10 bases spanning the gap. CDR1 and CDR2 (germline): MNHEY, SMNVEV (reference sequence).

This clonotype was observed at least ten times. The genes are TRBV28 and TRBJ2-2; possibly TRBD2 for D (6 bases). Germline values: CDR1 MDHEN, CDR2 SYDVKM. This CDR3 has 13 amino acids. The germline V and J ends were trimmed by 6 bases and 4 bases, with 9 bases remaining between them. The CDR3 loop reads CASRPGGTGELFF. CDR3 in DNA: TGTGCCAGCAGGCCCGGGGGCACCGGGGAGCTGTTTTTT.

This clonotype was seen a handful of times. CDR3 DNA sequence: TGTGCCAGCAGCCTGCACTGGTCCACCGGGGAGCTGTTTTTT. This encodes CASSLHWSTGELFF. This chain joins TRBV5-5 and TRBJ2-2, with D uncertain. The germline gives CDR1 SGHKS, CDR2 YYEKEE (reference sequence). The V end was cut by 4 bases, the J end by 4 bases, with 11 bases between. This CDR3 spans 14 amino acids.

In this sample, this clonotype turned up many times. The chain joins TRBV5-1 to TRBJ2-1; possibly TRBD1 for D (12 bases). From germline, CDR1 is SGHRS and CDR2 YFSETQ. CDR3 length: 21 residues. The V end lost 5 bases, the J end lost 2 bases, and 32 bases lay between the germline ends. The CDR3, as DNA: TGCGCCAGCAGACAGGGACAGGGGGCGGTAATACTAGCGGGGGCCTACAATGAGCAGTTCTTC. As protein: CASRQGQGAVILAGAYNEQFF.

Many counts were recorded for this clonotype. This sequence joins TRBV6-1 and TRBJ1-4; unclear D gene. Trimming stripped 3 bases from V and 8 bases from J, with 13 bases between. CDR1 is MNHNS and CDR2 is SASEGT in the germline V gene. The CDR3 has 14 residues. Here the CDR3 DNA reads TGTGCCAGCAGTGACCTTGGTGGGCAGGAAAAACTGTTTTTT. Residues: CASSDLGGQEKLFF.

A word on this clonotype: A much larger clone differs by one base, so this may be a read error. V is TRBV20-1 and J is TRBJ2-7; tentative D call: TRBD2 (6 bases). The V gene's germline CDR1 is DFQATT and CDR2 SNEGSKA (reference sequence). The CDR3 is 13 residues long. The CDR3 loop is CSSPGRISHEQYF. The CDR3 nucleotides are TGCAGCTCTCCCGGGAGAATCAGCCACGAGCAGTACTTC.

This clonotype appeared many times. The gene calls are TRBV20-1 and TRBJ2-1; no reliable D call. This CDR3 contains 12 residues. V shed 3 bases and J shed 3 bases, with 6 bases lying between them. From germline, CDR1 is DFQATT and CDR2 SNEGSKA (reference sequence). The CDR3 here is CSASYGYNEQFF. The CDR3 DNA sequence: TGCAGTGCTAGCTATGGCTACAATGAGCAGTTCTTC.

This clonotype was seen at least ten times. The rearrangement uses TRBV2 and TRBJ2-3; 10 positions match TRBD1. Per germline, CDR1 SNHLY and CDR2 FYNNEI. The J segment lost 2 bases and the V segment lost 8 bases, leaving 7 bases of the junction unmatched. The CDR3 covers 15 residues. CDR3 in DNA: TGTGCCAGCCAGAGACAGGGGGCCTCCACAGATACGCAGTATTTT. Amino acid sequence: CASQRQGASTDTQYF.

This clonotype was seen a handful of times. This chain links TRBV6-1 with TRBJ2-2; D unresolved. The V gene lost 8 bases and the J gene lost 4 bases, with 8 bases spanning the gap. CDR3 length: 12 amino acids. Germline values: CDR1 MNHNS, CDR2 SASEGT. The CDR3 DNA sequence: TGTGCCAGCGGCTACGGCACCGGGGAGCTGTTTTTT. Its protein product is CASGYGTGELFF.

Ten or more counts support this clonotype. This chain's CDR3 is CASSFHRDSSYEQYF. DNA of the CDR3: TGTGCCAGCAGTTTCCACCGGGACTCGTCCTACGAGCAGTACTTC. The rearrangement uses TRBV2 and TRBJ2-7; weak D call: TRBD2 (6 bases). V was pared by 5 bases and J by 1 base, with 15 bases between. Germline V gene lookup returns CDR1 SNHLY and CDR2 FYNNEI. The length of the CDR3 is 15 residues.

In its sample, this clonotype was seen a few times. Written as DNA, the CDR3 is TGTGCCAGCAGCTTACACCTCGCGACAGCTCGGGTCGAGCAGTACTTC. This encodes CASSLHLATARVEQYF. This chain connects TRBV7-8 to TRBJ2-7, with a possible D match to TRBD1 (5 bases). The CDR3 totals 16 residues. V gave up 2 bases and J gave up 6 bases, with 20 bases separating them. The germline CDR1 and CDR2 sequences are SGHVS and FQNEAQ. The full variable domain, completed using reference TRBV7-8 and TRBJ2-7, is GAGVSQSPRYKVAKRGQDVALRCDPISGHVSLFWYQQALGQGPEFLTYFQNEAQLDKSGLPSDRFFAERPEGSVSTLKIQRTQQEDSAVYLCASSLHLATARVEQYFGPGTRLTVT.

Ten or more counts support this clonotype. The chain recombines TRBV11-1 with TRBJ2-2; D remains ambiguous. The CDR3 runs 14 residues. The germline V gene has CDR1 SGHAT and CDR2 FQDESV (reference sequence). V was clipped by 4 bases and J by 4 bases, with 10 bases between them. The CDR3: CASSSLGPTGELFF. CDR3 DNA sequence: TGTGCCAGCAGCTCCCTTGGTCCCACCGGGGAGCTGTTTTTT.

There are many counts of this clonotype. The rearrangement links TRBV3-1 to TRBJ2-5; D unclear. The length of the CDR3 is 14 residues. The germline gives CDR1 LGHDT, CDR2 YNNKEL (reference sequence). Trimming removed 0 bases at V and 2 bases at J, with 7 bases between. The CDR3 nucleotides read TGTGCCAGCAGCCAAGATTTGGCGCAAGAGACCCAGTACTTC. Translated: CASSQDLAQETQYF.

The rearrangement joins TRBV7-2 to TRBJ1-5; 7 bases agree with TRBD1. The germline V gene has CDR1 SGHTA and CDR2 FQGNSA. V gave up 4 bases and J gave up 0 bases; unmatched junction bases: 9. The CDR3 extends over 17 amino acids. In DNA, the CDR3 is TGTGCCAGCAGCTCGGACAGGCGAGGGGGTAGCAATCAGCCCCAGCATTTT. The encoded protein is CASSSDRRGGSNQPQHF.

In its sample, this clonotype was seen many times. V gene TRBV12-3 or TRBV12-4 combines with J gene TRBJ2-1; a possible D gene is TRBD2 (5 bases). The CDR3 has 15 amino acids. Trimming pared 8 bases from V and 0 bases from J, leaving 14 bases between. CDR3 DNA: TGTGCCAGCTGCCTCGCTGGGAGCTCCTACAATGAGCAGTTCTTC. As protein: CASCLAGSSYNEQFF.

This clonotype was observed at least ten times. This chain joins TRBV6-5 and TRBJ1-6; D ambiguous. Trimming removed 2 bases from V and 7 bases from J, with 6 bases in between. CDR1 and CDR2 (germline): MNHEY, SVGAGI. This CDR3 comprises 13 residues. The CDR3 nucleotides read TGTGCCAGCAGTTACACCTCGAATTCACCCCTCCACTTT. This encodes CASSYTSNSPLHF.

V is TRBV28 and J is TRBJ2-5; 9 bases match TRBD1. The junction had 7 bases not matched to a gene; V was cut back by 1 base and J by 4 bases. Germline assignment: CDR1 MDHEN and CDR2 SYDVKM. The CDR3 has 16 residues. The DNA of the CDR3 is TGTGCCAGCAGTTTATTTGTGGGACAGGGAGGAGAGACCCAGTACTTC. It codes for CASSLFVGQGGETQYF.

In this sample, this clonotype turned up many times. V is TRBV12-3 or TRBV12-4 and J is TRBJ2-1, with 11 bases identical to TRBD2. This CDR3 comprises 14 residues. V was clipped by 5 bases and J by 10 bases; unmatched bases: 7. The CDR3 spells CASSLSGRASEQFF. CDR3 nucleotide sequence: TGTGCCAGCAGTCTTAGCGGGAGGGCTAGCGAGCAGTTCTTC.